This is a list of T cell receptor beta chains from one sample in a study of OX40 agonist ivuxolimab in advanced cancers. Clones were sequenced by immunoSEQ multiplex PCR, and TCRdb holds only the in-frame ones, with some missing. The table has some 59,000 clones, 75% to 90% seen once; the top ten hold 5.4%. This specimen was CD4+ or CD8+ T cells sorted from blood, taken in a trial of the OX40 agonist ivuxolimab. The receptors come from an adult with an advanced solid tumor such as melanoma, head and neck, liver or kidney cancer. The CDR3 runs from the conserved cysteine through the conserved F or W. The D gene is left open where the match is weak. The size entry is marked missing in some rows and otherwise reads once, few, many or a size class.

D gene	clone size	V gene	J gene	CDR3 protein	CDR3 DNA
TRBD2	-	TRBV27	TRBJ2-1	CASSLSLAGGRYNEQFF	TGTGCCAGCAGTTTATCTCTAGCGGGAGGGCGTTACAATGAGCAGTTCTTC
-	once	TRBV5-8	TRBJ2-1	CASRSGWYNEQFF	TGTGCCAGCAGGTCAGGGTGGTACAATGAGCAGTTCTTC
-	-	TRBV15	TRBJ2-7	CATSREAGLLAYEQYF	TGTGCCACCAGCAGAGAGGCCGGACTCCTGGCCTACGAGCAGTACTTC
-	-	TRBV28	TRBJ2-5	CASSTEGKETQYF	TGTGCCAGCAGTACAGAAGGCAAAGAGACCCAGTACTTC
TRBD1	-	TRBV14	TRBJ1-2	CASGQGLYGYTF	TGTGCCAGCGGACAGGGGCTCTATGGCTACACCTTC
-	-	TRBV18	TRBJ2-5	CASSPSSTQETQYF	TGTGCCAGCTCACCATCTAGCACCCAAGAGACCCAGTACTTC
-	once	TRBV2	TRBJ1-2	CASSGAGLSYGYTF	TGTGCCAGCAGTGGGGCGGGACTGAGCTATGGCTACACCTTC
-	-	TRBV6-5	TRBJ1-2	CASAGGRYGYTF	TGTGCCAGCGCCGGGGGCCGCTATGGCTACACCTTC
-	-	TRBV6-6	TRBJ2-7	CASSYTRQPSYEQYF	TGTGCCAGCAGTTACACCAGACAGCCCTCCTACGAGCAGTACTTC
-	-	TRBV21-1	TRBJ2-7	CAKRGDRRSSYEQYF	TGTGCCAAACGGGGAGACAGGCGAAGCTCCTACGAGCAGTACTTC
TRBD2	-	TRBV9	TRBJ2-2	CASSEGTRSTGELFF	TGTGCCAGCAGCGAGGGGACTAGAAGCACCGGGGAGCTGTTTTTT
-	few	TRBV14	TRBJ1-2	CASSPGYRYGYTF	TGTGCCAGCAGCCCCGGGTACCGCTATGGCTACACCTTC
TRBD1	-	TRBV28	TRBJ1-1	CASSSGTGAYTEAFF	TGTGCCAGCAGTTCCGGGACAGGGGCTTACACTGAAGCTTTCTTT
-	-	TRBV19	TRBJ2-5	CASSATGTKTQYF	TGTGCCAGTAGTGCGACAGGGACTAAGACCCAGTACTTC
TRBD1	-	TRBV18	TRBJ2-5	CASSITGTGQGETQYF	TGTGCCAGCTCAATCACCGGGACAGGGCAGGGAGAGACCCAGTACTTC
-	-	TRBV25-1	TRBJ1-3	CASSGDMASSGNTIYF	TGTGCCAGCAGTGGAGACATGGCTTCCTCTGGAAACACCATATATTTT
TRBD2	few	TRBV5-1	TRBJ2-3	CASSHSGRDTDTQYF	TGCGCCAGCAGCCATAGCGGGAGGGATACAGATACGCAGTATTTT
-	-	TRBV30	TRBJ1-1	CAWSDPTEAFF	TGTGCCTGGAGTGACCCGACTGAAGCTTTCTTT
-	once	TRBV11-2	TRBJ2-2	CASSLERAGELFF	TGTGCCAGCAGCTTAGAGAGGGCCGGGGAGCTGTTTTTT
-	-	TRBV7-6	TRBJ1-1	CASSLVGQGNTEAFF	TGTGCCAGCAGCTTAGTAGGCCAGGGGAACACTGAAGCTTTCTTT